The rows below give T cell receptor beta chains drawn from one sample of a study of shared clonotypes between healthy human individuals. Method: immunoSEQ multiplex PCR; TCRdb's copy keeps in-frame clones and lacks some. The data contain around 2,000,000 clones, 93% of them singletons. What was sequenced was naive CD8+ T cells from PBMCs. All receptors derive from a man aged 18 to 29 in good health. Some clones in this sample may be carry-over from other donors' samples. The CDR3 runs from the conserved cysteine through the conserved F or W. D genes are given only for firm matches. Expanded clones get a size class; other rows say once, few or many, or leave the size out.

TRBV6-1,.,15,TRBJ2-7,.,TGTGCCAGCAGTGGAGTAGACTATCCCTCCTACGAGCAGTACTTC,CASSGVDYPSYEQYF
TRBV19,.,12,TRBJ1-4,.,TGTGCCAGTAGTCCGCCGGGACGGAAACTGTTTTTT,CASSPPGRKLFF
TRBV7-6,.,12,TRBJ2-7,TRBD1,TGTGCCAGCAGCTTAGCGGGACAGGGTCACTACTTC,CASSLAGQGHYF
TRBV19,.,15,TRBJ1-4,.,TGTGCCAGTAGCACCCTAGGGACCTTTAATGAAAAACTGTTTTTT,CASSTLGTFNEKLFF
TRBV5-1,.,15,TRBJ2-3,.,TGCGCCAGCAGCTTCGGTAGCCCAGTAGTAGATACGCAGTATTTT,CASSFGSPVVDTQYF
TRBV19,.,11,TRBJ2-1,.,TGTGCCAGTTTCGCCTACAATGAGCAGTTCTTC,CASFAYNEQFF
TRBV7-9,.,15,TRBJ2-5,.,TGTGCCAGCAGCTTCCTGAGGGGGAGCCAAGAGACCCAGTACTTC,CASSFLRGSQETQYF
TRBV6-5,.,14,TRBJ1-2,.,TGTGCCAGCAGTTACTCGGACAGCAATTATGGCTACACCTTC,CASSYSDSNYGYTF
TRBV7-9,.,14,TRBJ2-2,.,TGTGCCAGCAGCTTAGTCCCCCATAGGGGGGAGCTGTTTTTT,CASSLVPHRGELFF
TRBV27,.,16,TRBJ2-7,.,TGTGCCAGCAGTGCAAGTGGGGGGGCCATCTCCTACGAGCAGTACTTC,CASSASGGAISYEQYF
TRBV7-8,.,14,TRBJ2-1,TRBD2,TGTGCCAGCAGCTTACCCGGCGGGAGGGGTGAGCAGTTCTTC,CASSLPGGRGEQFF
TRBV25-1,.,14,TRBJ2-7,TRBD2,TGTGCCAGCAGAACTAGCGGACGCTCCTACGAGCAGTACTTC,CASRTSGRSYEQYF
TRBV7-3,.,15,TRBJ2-5,TRBD2,TGTGCCAGCAGCCCTGGACTAGCGGGAGGGGAGACCCAGTACTTC,CASSPGLAGGETQYF
TRBV25-1,.,14,TRBJ2-7,.,TGTGCCAGCAGTGAATTGGAGGGAAATTGGGAGCAGTACTTC,CASSELEGNWEQYF
TRBV2,.,14,TRBJ2-7,TRBD2,TGTGCCAGCATGTGGGCGGGAGGACTCTACGAGCAGTACTTC,CASMWAGGLYEQYF
TRBV4-3,.,14,TRBJ1-1,TRBD1,TGCGCCAGCAGCGTCCACGGGACAGATTATGAAGCTTTCTTT,CASSVHGTDYEAFF
TRBV19,.,15,TRBJ2-1,.,TGTGCCAGTAGTATTAGTACCGGGGCCGGCAATGAGCAGTTCTTC,CASSISTGAGNEQFF
TRBV28,once,13,TRBJ1-5,.,TGTGCCAGCAACCCCTTACGCAATCAGCCCCAGCATTTT,CASNPLRNQPQHF
TRBV5-6,once,15,TRBJ2-5,.,TGTGCCAGCAGCTTGTATTTGCGGGTACAAGAGACCCAGTACTTC,CASSLYLRVQETQYF
TRBV7-9,.,13,TRBJ2-7,.,TGTGCCAGCAAGGCAGGGGAGTTAACCGAGCAGTACTTC,CASKAGELTEQYF
TRBV30,.,12,TRBJ1-1,.,TGTGCCTGGAGTGTCAGGGTCACTGAAGCTTTCTTT,CAWSVRVTEAFF
TRBV27,.,14,TRBJ2-1,TRBD2,TGTGCCAGCATCGGCGGGAGCTCCTACAATGAGCAGTTCTTC,CASIGGSSYNEQFF
TRBV9,.,18,TRBJ2-4,.,TGTGCCAGCAGCGTAGGGGCAGGGTCGACACTAGCCAAAAACATTCAGTACTTC,CASSVGAGSTLAKNIQYF
TRBV7-6,.,16,TRBJ2-5,.,TGTGCCAGCAGCTTAGGGTCCCTCCGAGGGTCGGAGACCCAGTACTTC,CASSLGSLRGSETQYF
TRBV27,.,14,TRBJ2-7,TRBD1,TGTGCCAGCAGTTTAGGGACAGGGGCGTACGAGCAGTACTTC,CASSLGTGAYEQYF
TRBV30,.,14,TRBJ2-2,.,TGTGCCTGGAGTTTCAGGTTTCTCACCGGGGAGCTGTTTTTT,CAWSFRFLTGELFF
TRBV25-1,.,18,TRBJ2-5,.,TGTGCCAGCAGTGAATCTCCTACGTTTGGGGAAGGCAGCGAGACCCAGTACTTC,CASSESPTFGEGSETQYF
TRBV28,.,16,TRBJ1-5,.,TGTGCCAGCAGTTATGTCGGATGGGCAGGTGATCAGCCCCAGCATTTT,CASSYVGWAGDQPQHF
TRBV10-3,.,14,TRBJ2-7,.,TGTGCCATCAGTGTACGGGGGCGCGTCGACGAGCAGTACTTC,CAISVRGRVDEQYF
TRBV28,.,15,TRBJ2-7,TRBD1,TGTGCCAGCAGTTTACGGGACAGGAGTTCCTACGAGCAGTACTTC,CASSLRDRSSYEQYF
TRBV7-9,.,16,TRBJ1-2,TRBD1,TGTGCCAGCAGCGCCACCCGGGACAGGGTGGGCTATGGCTACACCTTC,CASSATRDRVGYGYTF
TRBV29-1,.,16,TRBJ2-7,.,TGCAGCGCTACAGGGAACCCTCATAATTCAACCTACGAGCAGTACTTC,CSATGNPHNSTYEQYF
TRBV29-1,.,12,TRBJ2-7,.,TGCAGCGTTTTGGGTGGTTCCTACGAGCAGTACTTC,CSVLGGSYEQYF
TRBV7-9,.,16,TRBJ1-5,.,TGTGCCAGCAGCTTAGAATCGGGGTGGGGCAATCAGCCCCAGCATTTT,CASSLESGWGNQPQHF
TRBV7-2,.,16,TRBJ2-3,TRBD2,TGTGCCAGCAGCCGTCCTTTGGGGGGAGGGGCAGATACGCAGTATTTT,CASSRPLGGGADTQYF
TRBV6-1,.,15,TRBJ1-5,TRBD1,TGTGCCAGCAGTGAAGCAAGGGGGCACAATCAGCCCCAGCATTTT,CASSEARGHNQPQHF
TRBV27,.,14,TRBJ2-5,TRBD1,TGTGCCAGCAGTTCGATAGACAGGGAAGAGACCCAGTACTTC,CASSSIDREETQYF
TRBV19,.,11,TRBJ2-1,.,TGTGCCAGTAGCTCATTTAATGAGCAGTTCTTC,CASSSFNEQFF
TRBV7-3,.,15,TRBJ2-2,.,TGTGCCAGCAGCTTAAGTTACGGGTCCGGCGGGGAGCTGTTTTTT,CASSLSYGSGGELFF
TRBV9,.,12,TRBJ2-2,.,TGTGCCAGCAGCGGGAGAGGCGGGGAGCTGTTTTTT,CASSGRGGELFF
TRBV9,.,16,TRBJ2-2,.,TGTGCCAGCAGGGAGGGGACTTCAGCGAACACCGGGGAGCTGTTTTTT,CASREGTSANTGELFF
TRBV7-6,.,13,TRBJ2-7,TRBD1,TGTGCCAGTATGCAGGGGACAGGCTACGAGCAGTACTTC,CASMQGTGYEQYF
TRBV5-1,once,16,TRBJ1-1,.,TGCGCCAGCAGCTTGGTTCCAGGGGTTCAGAACACTGAAGCTTTCTTT,CASSLVPGVQNTEAFF
TRBV19,.,18,TRBJ2-7,.,TGTGCCAGTAGTATAGGGGTAGCCGGCAGCGACTTTCTCTACGAGCAGTACTTC,CASSIGVAGSDFLYEQYF